What follows is one TCR beta chain and its context. The antigen is unknown. The repertoire was sequenced with immunoSEQ multiplex PCR; TCRdb's copy has only in-frame clones and lacks some. In the table there are over 150,000 clones, around 81% of which are singletons. V lost 5 bases and J 0 bases, leaving 4 bases between the germline ends. The germline CDR1 and CDR2 sequences are SGHNT and YENEEA. The CDR3 is 12 amino acids. This sample is drawn from a study of cytomegalovirus exposure and HLA in healthy donors. Whole-study findings and limits: Most observed TCR sequences were rare, whereas some public TCRs were detected in many donors. It was 164 TCR beta chains that were listed as cytomegalovirus-associated.

The donors were in the 120-subject validation cohort; that cohort was separate from the roughly 660-subject first cohort. This chain connects TRBV11-3 to TRBJ2-5; D ambiguous. The sample was PBMCs. The TCR comes from a woman under 30 in good health and CMV-seropositive. This chain's CDR3 is CASSQNQETQYF. The CDR3 region has the DNA TGTGCCAGCAGCCAAAACCAAGAGACCCAGTACTTC.